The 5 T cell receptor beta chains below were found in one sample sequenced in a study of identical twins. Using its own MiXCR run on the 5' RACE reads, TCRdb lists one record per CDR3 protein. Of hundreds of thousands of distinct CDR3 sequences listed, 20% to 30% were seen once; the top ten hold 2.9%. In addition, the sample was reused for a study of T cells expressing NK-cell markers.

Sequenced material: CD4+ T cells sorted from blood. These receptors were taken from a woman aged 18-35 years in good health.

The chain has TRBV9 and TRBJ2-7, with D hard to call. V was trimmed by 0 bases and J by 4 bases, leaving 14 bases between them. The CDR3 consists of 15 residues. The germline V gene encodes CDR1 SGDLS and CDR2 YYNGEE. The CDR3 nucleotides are TGTGCCAGCAGCGTAGAGGACGCAAGGGTGTACGAGCAGTACTTC. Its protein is CASSVEDARVYEQYF.

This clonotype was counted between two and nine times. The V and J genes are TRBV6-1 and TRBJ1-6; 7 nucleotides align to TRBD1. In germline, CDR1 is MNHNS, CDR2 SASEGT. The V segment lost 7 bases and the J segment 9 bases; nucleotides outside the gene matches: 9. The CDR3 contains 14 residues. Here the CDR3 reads CASTWTGDGSPLHF. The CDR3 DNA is TGTGCCAGCACCTGGACAGGAGACGGTTCACCCCTCCACTTT.

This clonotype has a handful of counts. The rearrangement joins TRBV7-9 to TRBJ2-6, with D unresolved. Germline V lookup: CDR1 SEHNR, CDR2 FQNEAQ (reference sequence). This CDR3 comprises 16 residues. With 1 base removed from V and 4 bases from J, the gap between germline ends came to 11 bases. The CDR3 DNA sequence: TGTGCCAGCAGCTTAGGGGCAGGCTCCGGGGCCAACGTCCTGACTTTC. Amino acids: CASSLGAGSGANVLTF.

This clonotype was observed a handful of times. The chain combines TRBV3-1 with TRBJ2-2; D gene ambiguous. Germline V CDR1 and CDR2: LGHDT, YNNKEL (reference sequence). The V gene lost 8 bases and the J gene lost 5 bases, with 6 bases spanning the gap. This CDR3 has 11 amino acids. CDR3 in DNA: TGTGCCAGCCGAACGACCGGGGAGCTGTTTTTT. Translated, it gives CASRTTGELFF.

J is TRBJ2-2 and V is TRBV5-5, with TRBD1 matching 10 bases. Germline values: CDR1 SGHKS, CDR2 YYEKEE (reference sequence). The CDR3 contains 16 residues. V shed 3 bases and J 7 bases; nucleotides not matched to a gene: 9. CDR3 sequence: CASSWGQGRVHGELFF. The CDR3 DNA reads TGTGCCAGCAGCTGGGGACAGGGGCGAGTACACGGGGAGCTGTTTTTT.